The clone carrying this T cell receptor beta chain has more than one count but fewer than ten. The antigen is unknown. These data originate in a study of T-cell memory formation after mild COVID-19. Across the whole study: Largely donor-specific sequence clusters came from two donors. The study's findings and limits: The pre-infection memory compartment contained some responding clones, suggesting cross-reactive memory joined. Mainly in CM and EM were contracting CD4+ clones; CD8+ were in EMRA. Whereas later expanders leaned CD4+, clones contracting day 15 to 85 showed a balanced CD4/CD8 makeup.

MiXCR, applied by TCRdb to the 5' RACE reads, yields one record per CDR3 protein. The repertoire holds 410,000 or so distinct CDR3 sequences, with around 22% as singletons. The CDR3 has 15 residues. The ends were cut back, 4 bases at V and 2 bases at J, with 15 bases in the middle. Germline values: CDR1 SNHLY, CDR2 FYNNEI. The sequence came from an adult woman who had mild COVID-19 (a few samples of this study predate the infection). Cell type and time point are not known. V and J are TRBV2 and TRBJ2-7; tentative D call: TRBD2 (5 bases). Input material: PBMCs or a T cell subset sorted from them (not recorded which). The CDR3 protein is CASSASSGEPYEQYF. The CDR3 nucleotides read TGTGCCAGCAGTGCGAGTTCCGGGGAGCCCTACGAGCAGTACTTC.